This entry lists 21 T cell receptor beta chains sequenced from one sample in a study of shared clonotypes between healthy human individuals. Clones were sequenced by immunoSEQ multiplex PCR, and TCRdb holds only the in-frame ones, with some missing. The sample carries about 490,000 clones, roughly 80% recorded once. Sequencing input: PBMCs. These receptors came from a woman aged 40 to 49 in good health. Some clones in this sample may be carry-over from other donors' samples.

Note on this clone: The junction departs from germline at one end; a sequencing error may be responsible. The chain links TRBV6-1 to TRBJ2-7; D possibly matches TRBD1 or TRBD2 (6 bases each). Germline-derived CDR1 and CDR2 are MNHNS and SASEGT. This CDR3 region has 14 residues. CDR3 coding DNA: TGTGCCAGCAGGGGGGCACAGGGACTCTACGGGCAGTACTTC. It translates to CASRGAQGLYGQYF.

The count of this clone is one. The gene calls are TRBV25-1 and TRBJ2-1; 12 bases are a match to TRBD2. Germline V gene lookup returns CDR1 MGHDK and CDR2 SYGVNS. The CDR3 extends over 15 amino acids. Trimming cost V 3 bases and J 3 bases; bases outside gene matches: 0. CDR3 in DNA: TGTGCCAGCAGTGAGGGACTAGCGGGCTACAATGAGCAGTTCTTC. This codes for CASSEGLAGYNEQFF.

The DNA of the CDR3 is TGTGCCAGCAGCTCTCGACAGGGGATAAGGGAAAAACTGTTTTTT. This codes for CASSSRQGIREKLFF. This chain connects TRBV7-2 to TRBJ1-4, with 8 bases lining up with TRBD1. Germline-derived CDR1 and CDR2 are SGHTA and FQGNSA. V dropped 4 bases and J dropped 8; count of bases not matched to a gene: 9. This CDR3 region has 15 residues.

V is TRBV11-1 and J is TRBJ2-1, with 14 bases that match TRBD2. The CDR3 runs 15 residues. V lost 5 bases, J lost 4 bases, and 1 base stayed unmatched. From germline, CDR1 is SGHAT and CDR2 FQDESV (reference sequence). The CDR3 reads CASSRTSGGYNEQFF. The DNA of the CDR3 is TGTGCCAGCAGCAGGACTAGCGGGGGGTACAATGAGCAGTTCTTC. Full variable domain (missing parts from reference TRBV11-1 and TRBJ2-1): EAEVAQSPRYKITEKSQAVAFWCDPISGHATLYWYRQILGQGPELLVQFQDESVVDDSQLPKDRFSAERLKGVDSTLKIQPAELGDSAMYLCASSRTSGGYNEQFFGPGTRLTVL.

As concerns this clone: One base separates it from a far larger clone, so it is likely a read error. Other DNA sequences of this sample code for an identical CDR3. The rearrangement links TRBV7-7 to TRBJ2-7; TRBD1 aligns across 8 bases. Per germline, CDR1 SSHAT and CDR2 FNYEAQ (reference sequence). The CDR3 extends over 19 amino acids. CDR3 sequence: CASSLAVRTGGLGSYEQYF. The DNA of the CDR3 is TGTGCTAGCAGCTTAGCGGTGAGAACAGGGGGACTGGGGTCCTACGAGCAGTACTTC.

J is TRBJ2-4 and V is TRBV27; D possibly matches TRBD1 or TRBD2 (6 bases each). The CDR3 totals 16 residues. Germline V gene sequence: CDR1 MNHEY, CDR2 SMNVEV (reference sequence). Trimming took 0 bases from V and 6 from J, leaving 15 bases between them. CDR3 DNA sequence: TGTGCCAGCAGTTTATCGCGAGGGGGAGGTAGAAACATTCAGTACTTC. Protein product: CASSLSRGGGRNIQYF.

This sequence joins TRBV19 and TRBJ2-4, with a weak D call TRBD2 (6 bases). The V and J ends lost 3 bases and 11 bases respectively, with 20 bases between them. The CDR3 has 15 residues. Germline CDR1 is LNHDA and CDR2 is SQIVND (reference sequence). The CDR3 coding sequence is TGTGCCAGTAGTATTAGTGCGGGGTTGGCGGGGTTTCAGTACTTC. This sequence encodes CASSISAGLAGFQYF.

This sequence joins TRBV28 and TRBJ2-2; D uncertain. The CDR3 contains 15 residues. Trimming removed 3 bases from V and 4 bases from J, with 12 bases in between. CDR1 MDHEN and CDR2 SYDVKM come from the germline V gene. This CDR3 is CASSLGSVSTGELFF. The CDR3 region has the DNA TGTGCCAGCAGTTTGGGGTCCGTATCCACCGGGGAGCTGTTTTTT.

J is TRBJ2-1 and V is TRBV4-2; TRBD2 matches at 8 bases. Germline trimming cut 3 bases from V and 0 bases from J; bases unmatched to any gene: 7. This CDR3 is built from 17 residues. The germline V gene encodes CDR1 LGHNA and CDR2 YNFKEQ. In DNA, the CDR3 is TGTGCCAGCAGCCAGGCCCAGCGGGAGCTCTCCTACAATGAGCAGTTCTTC. This translates into CASSQAQRELSYNEQFF.

This clone appeared many times. Here the CDR3 reads CAWSIVAGDGGELFF. CDR3 DNA sequence: TGTGCCTGGAGTATAGTAGCGGGGGACGGTGGGGAGCTGTTTTTT. The chain uses TRBV30 and TRBJ2-2; the match to TRBD2 covers 9 bases. Trimming took 2 bases from V and 8 from J; bases not matched to a gene: 9. The germline V gene encodes CDR1 GTSNPN and CDR2 SVGIG (reference sequence). The CDR3 totals 15 residues.

This clone appeared a single time. The chain employs TRBV5-6 and TRBJ2-1; D perhaps matches TRBD2 (6 bases). With 0 bases removed from V and 3 bases from J, the gap between germline ends came to 10 bases. CDR3 length: 15 amino acids. CDR1 SGHDT and CDR2 YYEEEE come from the germline V gene. CDR3 region: CASSLGLADYNEQFF. CDR3 nucleotide sequence: TGTGCCAGCAGCTTGGGTTTAGCGGACTACAATGAGCAGTTCTTC.

This clone has just one count. The rearrangement uses TRBV7-2 and TRBJ2-7; D is unresolved. The CDR3 totals 14 residues. The V gene lost 4 bases and the J gene lost 0 bases, with 10 bases spanning the gap. Germline values: CDR1 SGHTA, CDR2 FQGNSA. The chain's CDR3 is CASSSPPSSYEQYF. CDR3 DNA: TGTGCCAGCAGCTCCCCTCCCAGCTCCTACGAGCAGTACTTC.

V and J are TRBV28 and TRBJ1-4, with 8 bases lining up with TRBD1. The length of the CDR3 is 16 residues. V gave up 6 bases and J gave up 8 bases; unmatched junction bases: 14. Germline assignment: CDR1 MDHEN and CDR2 SYDVKM. The DNA for the CDR3 is TGTGCCAGCAGCTTACATGGACAGGGACAAGAAGAAAAACTGTTTTTT. Its protein product is CASSLHGQGQEEKLFF.

With respect to this clone: One junction end does not reproduce the germline sequence, and a read error may be involved. At the DNA level, this CDR3 is encoded by other sequences in the same sample as well. V gene TRBV2 combines with J gene TRBJ2-7, with D possibly matching TRBD1 (6 bases). CDR3 length: 17 amino acids. Germline V gives CDR1 SNHLY, CDR2 FYNNEI. The CDR3 coding sequence is TGTGCTAGCAGTGAAGCACGACCTTACGGACAGCCCTACGAGCAGTACTTC. It yields the protein CASSEARPYGQPYEQYF.

The chain's CDR3 is CASSEGVDTQYF. CDR3 DNA: TGTGCCAGCAGTGAAGGGGTAGATACGCAGTATTTT. The chain joins TRBV2 to TRBJ2-3, with D uncertain. Germline CDR1 SNHLY, CDR2 FYNNEI. The CDR3 contains 12 residues. V was shortened by 1 base and J by 5 bases, with 4 bases between the two germline ends.

The V call is TRBV19, the J call TRBJ2-7, with 9 bases fitting TRBD1. Germline V gives CDR1 LNHDA, CDR2 SQIVND (reference sequence). The CDR3 sequence is 14 residues long. The V segment lost 6 bases and the J segment 5 bases; nucleotides outside the gene matches: 8. In DNA form, the CDR3 reads TGTGCCAGTAGCCCGGACAGGGACAGGGACGAGCAGTACTTC. Its protein product is CASSPDRDRDEQYF.

The chain has TRBV4-1 and TRBJ2-7; D unresolved. The V gene lost 0 bases and the J gene lost 0 bases, with 12 bases spanning the gap. This CDR3 is 16 amino acids long. Germline lookup yields CDR1 MGHRA and CDR2 YSYEKL. The CDR3 sequence is CASSQDAPPSSYEQYF. CDR3 nucleotides: TGCGCCAGCAGCCAAGATGCGCCACCGAGCTCCTACGAGCAGTACTTC.

The V call is TRBV18, the J call TRBJ2-5; D remains ambiguous. CDR3 size: 13 residues. Germline CDR1 KGHSH, CDR2 LQKENI. Trimming removed 5 bases from V and 1 base from J, with 8 bases in between. The CDR3 bases are TGTGCCAGCTCAGGGCCTGGCCAAGAGACCCAGTACTTC. Its protein product is CASSGPGQETQYF.

The chain carries TRBV29-1 and TRBJ1-2; 8 nucleotides match TRBD1. The CDR3 contains 14 residues. Per germline, CDR1 SQVTM and CDR2 ANQGSEA. After removal of 7 bases from V and 7 bases from J, the junction contained 14 bases not matched to a gene. CDR3 sequence reads: CSALTGGGYPGYTF. The CDR3 DNA is TGCAGCGCCCTCACAGGGGGAGGTTATCCTGGCTACACCTTC.

The V and J genes are TRBV19 and TRBJ1-2; 7 nucleotides match TRBD1. Germline CDR1 and CDR2: LNHDA and SQIVND (reference sequence). The V segment lost 6 bases and the J segment 2 bases; nucleotides outside the gene matches: 6. The CDR3 spans 14 residues. The CDR3: CASSQTGRNYGYTF. As DNA, the CDR3 is TGTGCCAGTAGCCAGACAGGGCGGAACTATGGCTACACCTTC.

The genes are TRBV7-9 and TRBJ2-1; D may be TRBD2 (6 bases). The V gene lost 3 bases and the J gene lost 3 bases, with 9 bases spanning the gap. CDR3 length: 14 amino acids. Germline V gene data show CDR1 as SEHNR and CDR2 as FQNEAQ (reference sequence). The CDR3 DNA reads TGTGCCAGCAGCTTTGTCGGGGGCTACAATGAGCAGTTCTTC. Translation: CASSFVGGYNEQFF.